Many counts were recorded for the clone carrying this TCR beta chain. The data stem from a study of T-cell memory formation after mild COVID-19. The 5'RACE method, run with constant-segment primers, produced TCR alpha and TCR beta cDNA libraries (carrying sample barcodes and UMIs). TCRdb re-called the 5' RACE reads with MiXCR, one entry per CDR3 protein. The sample carries approximately 150,000 distinct CDR3 sequences, approximately 6% recorded once. CDR3 length: 14 amino acids. J lost 10 bases, V lost 6 bases, and 12 bases had no gene match. The source material was PBMCs or a T cell subset sorted from them (not recorded which). The clonotype comes from an adult woman who had mild COVID-19 (a few samples of this study predate the infection). Cell type and time point are not known. The rearrangement joins TRBV12-3 or TRBV12-4 to TRBJ2-1; 7 bases agree with TRBD2. CDR3 region: CASSTHAGEQEQFF. CDR3 bases: TGTGCCAGCAGCACCCACGCGGGAGAGCAGGAGCAGTTCTTC.